This T cell receptor (beta chain) was obtained from a study of technical replicates of blood from a handful of donors. The protocol was immunoSEQ multiplex PCR, while the TCRdb copy is restricted to in-frame clones and leaves out a portion. The sample yields 55,000 to 80,000 clones, 95% to 98% seen once. With V trimmed by 3 bases and J by 8 bases, 3 bases remained unmatched. The CDR3 extends over 12 amino acids. Germline lookup yields CDR1 MNHEY and CDR2 SMNVEV (reference sequence). Sequencing was done on a sample of T cells isolated from PBMCs. The chain combines TRBV27 with TRBJ1-2, with TRBD1 matching 7 bases. The receptor's source is a human donor in good health. The CDR3 is CASSLTGRGYTF. The CDR3 region has the DNA TGTGCCAGCAGTTTGACAGGGAGAGGCTACACCTTC.